The sequence of this TCR beta chain was determined in a study of blood T cell repertoires in COVID-19 (dated by TCRdb to 2020 to 2021). Regarding the research as a whole: Samples from collaborators originated in the United States, Italy and Spain and spanned both the acute and convalescent phases of COVID-19. The prospective study material was composed of cDNA or gDNA derived from T cells, B-cell-depleted T cells, or PBMCs. Deeply sampled blood TCRbeta repertoires from subjects exposed to, actively infected with, or recovered from COVID-19 were included in the dataset. The repertoires were released in a freely available public database meant as a resource for research on the immune response to SARS-CoV-2. Samples were obtained from the ongoing ImmuneRACE study (first 160 participants) and from 1,254 subjects provided by 6 global collaborators. Sample metadata almost always included a de-identified subject ID, COVID-19 status, age in years and sex. Where HLA class I and class II types were available, the types were taken from metadata supplied by the sample provider, not from assay-based typing. Study-wide findings and limitations: The quantity of clinical and demographic metadata differed by source and by participant and was supplied without curation.

Each collaborating institution followed its own protocols to collect whole blood in K2EDTA tubes. For TCRbeta analysis, collaborators shipped samples as frozen whole blood, isolated PBMCs, or DNA extracted from either of those sample types. The CDR3, from cysteine to phenylalanine, totals 15 residues. Only the CDR3 part of the read is kept: 45 bases, read in frame from the first base. CDR1 and CDR2, per the germline V gene, are MDHEN and SYDVKM. V has 3 bases trimmed and J has 4 bases trimmed; junction bases matching no gene number 5. The immunoSEQ Assay, a bias-controlled multiplex PCR, was used to amplify TCRbeta CDR3 regions from genomic DNA. In the original analysis: Nucleated cell counts per sample were estimated from amplification of reference gene primers within the assay. Sequence reads were collapsed and filtered to measure the absolute abundance of every unique TCRbeta CDR3 rearrangement. For each sample, productive Simpson clonality was calculated as the square root of Simpson's diversity index across productive rearrangements. The clones in this table, taken by TCRdb from immuneACCESS, are in-frame only. Not every clone is retained; where verified, under half of the shortfall comes from an unresolved V gene, and the cause of the rest is unknown. That table gives V, J and clone size, and the DNA gave D and trimming. The sample table shows about 26,000 clones, and around 87% are seen once. 11% of the sample is in the top ten clones.

In the case of this clone: Its antigen is still unknown. Base qualities are not recorded, but no much larger clone differs from it by a single base.

Sample: peripheral blood. This sequence uses TRBV28 and TRBJ2-7; 11 middle bases align to TRBD2. The origin of this receptor is a man between 65 and 85 years old with acute or convalescent COVID-19. The CDR3 protein: CASSFFGTSGYEQYF. The DNA sequence follows: TGTGCCAGCAGTTTTTTCGGGACTAGCGGATACGAGCAGTACTTC.